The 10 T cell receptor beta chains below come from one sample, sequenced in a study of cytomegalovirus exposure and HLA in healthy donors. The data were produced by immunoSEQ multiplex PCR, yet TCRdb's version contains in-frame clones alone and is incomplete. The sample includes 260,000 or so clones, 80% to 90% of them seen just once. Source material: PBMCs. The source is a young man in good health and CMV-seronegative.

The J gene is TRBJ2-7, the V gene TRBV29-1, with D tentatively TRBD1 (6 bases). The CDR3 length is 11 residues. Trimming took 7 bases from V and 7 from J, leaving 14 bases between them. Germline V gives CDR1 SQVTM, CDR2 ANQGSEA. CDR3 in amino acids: CSAPDRGEQYF. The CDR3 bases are TGCAGCGCGCCGGACAGAGGTGAGCAGTACTTC.

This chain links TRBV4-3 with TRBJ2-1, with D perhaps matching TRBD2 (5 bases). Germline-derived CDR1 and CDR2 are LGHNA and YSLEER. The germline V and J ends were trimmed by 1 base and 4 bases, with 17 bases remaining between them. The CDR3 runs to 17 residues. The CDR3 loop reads CASSQGPGGGVYNEQFF. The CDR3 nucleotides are TGCGCCAGCAGCCAAGGACCCGGAGGCGGCGTATACAATGAGCAGTTCTTC.

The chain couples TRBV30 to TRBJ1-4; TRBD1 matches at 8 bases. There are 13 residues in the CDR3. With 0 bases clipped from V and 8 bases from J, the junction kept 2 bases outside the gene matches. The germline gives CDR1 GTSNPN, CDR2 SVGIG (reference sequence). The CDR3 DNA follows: TGTGCCTGGAGTGTAGGGACAGGCGAAAAACTGTTTTTT. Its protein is CAWSVGTGEKLFF.

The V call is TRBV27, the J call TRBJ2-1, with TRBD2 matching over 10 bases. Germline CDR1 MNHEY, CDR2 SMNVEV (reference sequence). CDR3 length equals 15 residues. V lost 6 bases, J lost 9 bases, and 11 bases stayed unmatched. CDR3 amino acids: CASRPLAGAGIEQFF. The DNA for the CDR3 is TGTGCCAGCAGGCCGCTAGCGGGAGCGGGTATTGAGCAGTTCTTC.

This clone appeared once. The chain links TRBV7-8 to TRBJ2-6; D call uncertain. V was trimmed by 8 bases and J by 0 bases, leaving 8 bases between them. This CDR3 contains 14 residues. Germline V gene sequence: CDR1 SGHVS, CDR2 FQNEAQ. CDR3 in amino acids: CASLSFSGANVLTF. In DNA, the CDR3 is TGTGCCAGCCTGAGTTTCTCTGGGGCCAACGTCCTGACTTTC. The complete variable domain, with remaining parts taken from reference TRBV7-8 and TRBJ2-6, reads GAGVSQSPRYKVAKRGQDVALRCDPISGHVSLFWYQQALGQGPEFLTYFQNEAQLDKSGLPSDRFFAERPEGSVSTLKIQRTQQEDSAVYLCASLSFSGANVLTFGAGSRLTVL.

CDR3 residues: CASSETTGYTEAFF. The CDR3 nucleotides are TGCGCCAGCAGCGAAACGACAGGGTACACTGAAGCTTTCTTT. The chain has TRBV5-1 and TRBJ1-1; 7 bases are shared with TRBD1. The CDR3 has 14 amino acids. V gave up 4 bases and J gave up 3 bases; unmatched junction bases: 6. Germline V CDR1 and CDR2: SGHRS, YFSETQ.

The CDR3 spells CASSISTRSPLHF. The CDR3 DNA reads TGTGCCAGTAGTATTAGTACGAGGTCACCCCTCCACTTT. The chain has TRBV19 and TRBJ1-6; no reliable D call. Germline V gives CDR1 LNHDA, CDR2 SQIVND (reference sequence). Between the trimmed V and J ends, which lost 3 bases and 10 bases, there was a span of 10 bases. The CDR3 spans 13 residues.

The CDR3 DNA sequence: TGCGCCAGCAGCGTCACAGGAAAGGGATTTCCCGGGGAGCTGTTTTTT. Protein sequence: CASSVTGKGFPGELFF. This chain connects TRBV5-1 to TRBJ2-2, with D possibly TRBD1 on 5 matching bases. V shed 4 bases and J shed 6 bases, with 19 bases lying between them. Looked up from germline, CDR1 is SGHRS and CDR2 is YFSETQ. The CDR3 totals 16 residues.

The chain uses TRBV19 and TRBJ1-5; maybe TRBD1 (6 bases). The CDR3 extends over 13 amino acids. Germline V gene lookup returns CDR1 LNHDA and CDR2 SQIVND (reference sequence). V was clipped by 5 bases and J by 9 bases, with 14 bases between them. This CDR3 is CASSPGGAGPQHF. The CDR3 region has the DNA TGTGCCAGTAGTCCTGGGGGCGCTGGGCCCCAGCATTTT. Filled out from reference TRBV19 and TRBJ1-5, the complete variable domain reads DGGITQSPKYLFRKEGQNVTLSCEQNLNHDAMYWYRQDPGQGLRLIYYSQIVNDFQKGDIAEGYSVSREKKESFPLTVTSAQKNPTAFYLCASSPGGAGPQHFGDGTRLSIL.

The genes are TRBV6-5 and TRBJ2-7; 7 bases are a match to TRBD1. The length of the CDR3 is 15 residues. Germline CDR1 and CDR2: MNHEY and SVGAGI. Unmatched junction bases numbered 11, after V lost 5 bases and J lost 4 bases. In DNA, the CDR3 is TGTGCCAGCAGTCCCTCACAGGGGTACGTGTACGAGCAGTACTTC. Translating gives CASSPSQGYVYEQYF.